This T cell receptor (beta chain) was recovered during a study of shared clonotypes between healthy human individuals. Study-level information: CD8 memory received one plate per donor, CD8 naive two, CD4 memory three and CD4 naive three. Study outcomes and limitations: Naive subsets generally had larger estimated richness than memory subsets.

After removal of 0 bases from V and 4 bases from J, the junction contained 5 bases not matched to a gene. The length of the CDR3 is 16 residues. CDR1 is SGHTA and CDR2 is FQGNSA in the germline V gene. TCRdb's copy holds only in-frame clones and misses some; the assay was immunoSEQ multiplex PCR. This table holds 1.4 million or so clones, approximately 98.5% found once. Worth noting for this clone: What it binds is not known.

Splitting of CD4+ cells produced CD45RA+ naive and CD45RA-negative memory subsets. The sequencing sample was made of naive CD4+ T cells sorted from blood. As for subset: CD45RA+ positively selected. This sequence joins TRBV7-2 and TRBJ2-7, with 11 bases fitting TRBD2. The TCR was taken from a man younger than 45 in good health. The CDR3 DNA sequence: TGTGCCAGCAGCTTAGCCGGGACTAGCGGACTATACGAGCAGTACTTC. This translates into CASSLAGTSGLYEQYF.